The clone carrying this TCR beta chain was found a few times. The antigen remains undetermined. The sample comes from a study of identical twins. Whole-study results and caveats: Excess sharing by twins proved weaker in beta out-of-frame sequences.

Germline V lookup: CDR1 SGHRS, CDR2 YFSETQ. This CDR3 spans 14 amino acids. Trimming stripped 2 bases from V and 2 bases from J, with 7 bases between. Template switching added a universal primer binding site, and final cDNA carried unique molecular identifiers. MiXCR, applied by TCRdb to the 5' RACE reads, yields one record per CDR3 protein. The profile shows roughly 720,000 distinct CDR3 sequences, 18% of them singletons. These data were also filed under a second study, of T cells expressing NK-cell markers. Per that paper: For 5 to 7 donors, the dominant NKG2C+ clonotypes made up about 1.0-7.5% of their CD8+ T cells.

The receptor was isolated from a young woman in good health. This sequence joins TRBV5-1 and TRBJ2-2; no definite D call. Sequencing input: PBMCs. CDR3 residues: CASSFGFNTGELFF. As DNA, the CDR3 is TGCGCCAGCAGCTTTGGGTTTAACACCGGGGAGCTGTTTTTT. Supplemented by reference TRBV5-1 and TRBJ2-2, the full variable domain reads KAGVTQTPRYLIKTRGQQVTLSCSPISGHRSVSWYQQTPGQGLQFLFEYFSETQRNKGNFPGRFSGRQFSNSRSEMNVSTLELGDSALYLCASSFGFNTGELFFGEGSRLTVL.